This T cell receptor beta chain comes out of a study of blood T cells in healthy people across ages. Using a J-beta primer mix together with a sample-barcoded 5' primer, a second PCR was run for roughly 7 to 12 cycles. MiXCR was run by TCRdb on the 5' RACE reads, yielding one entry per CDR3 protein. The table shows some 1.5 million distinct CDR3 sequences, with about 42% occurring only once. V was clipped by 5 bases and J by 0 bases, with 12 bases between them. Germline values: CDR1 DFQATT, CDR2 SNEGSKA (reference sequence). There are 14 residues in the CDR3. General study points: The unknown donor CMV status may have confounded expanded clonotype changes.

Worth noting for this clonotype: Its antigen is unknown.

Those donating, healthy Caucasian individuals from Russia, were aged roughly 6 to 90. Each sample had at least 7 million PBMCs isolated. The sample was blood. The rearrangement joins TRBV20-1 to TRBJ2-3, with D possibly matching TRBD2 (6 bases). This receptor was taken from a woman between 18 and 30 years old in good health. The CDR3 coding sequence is TGCAGTGCTGATAGCGGAACCAGCACAGATACGCAGTATTTT. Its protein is CSADSGTSTDTQYF.